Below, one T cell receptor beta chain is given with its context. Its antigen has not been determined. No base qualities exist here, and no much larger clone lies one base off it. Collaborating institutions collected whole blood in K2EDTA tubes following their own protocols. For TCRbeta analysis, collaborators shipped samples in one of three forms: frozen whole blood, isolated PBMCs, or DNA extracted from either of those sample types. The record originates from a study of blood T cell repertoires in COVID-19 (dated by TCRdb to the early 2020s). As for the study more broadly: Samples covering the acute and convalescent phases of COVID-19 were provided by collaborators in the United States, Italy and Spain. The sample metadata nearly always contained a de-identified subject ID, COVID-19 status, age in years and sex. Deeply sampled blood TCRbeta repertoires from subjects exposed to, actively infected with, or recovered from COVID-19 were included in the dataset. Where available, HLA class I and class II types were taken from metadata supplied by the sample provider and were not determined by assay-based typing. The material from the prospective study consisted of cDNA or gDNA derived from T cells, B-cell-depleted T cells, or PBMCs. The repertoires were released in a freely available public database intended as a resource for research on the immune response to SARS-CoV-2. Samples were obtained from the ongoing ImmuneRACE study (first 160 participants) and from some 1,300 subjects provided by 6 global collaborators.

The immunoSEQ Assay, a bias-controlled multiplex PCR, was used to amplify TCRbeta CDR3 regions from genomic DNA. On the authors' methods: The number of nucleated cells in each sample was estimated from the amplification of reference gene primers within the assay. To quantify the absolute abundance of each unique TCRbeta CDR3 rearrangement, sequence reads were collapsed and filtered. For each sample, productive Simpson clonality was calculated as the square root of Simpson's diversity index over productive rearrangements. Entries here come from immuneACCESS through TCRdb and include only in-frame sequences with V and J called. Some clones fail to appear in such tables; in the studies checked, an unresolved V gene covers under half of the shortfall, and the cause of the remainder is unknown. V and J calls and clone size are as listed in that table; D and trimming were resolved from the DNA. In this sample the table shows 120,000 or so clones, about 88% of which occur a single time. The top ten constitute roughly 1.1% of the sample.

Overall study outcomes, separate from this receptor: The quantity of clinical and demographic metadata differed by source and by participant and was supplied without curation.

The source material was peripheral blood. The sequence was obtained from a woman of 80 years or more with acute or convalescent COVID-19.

The sequenced DNA is TGTGCCAGCAGCGTTACAGGGAGAGCCCTATTGAAAAACATTCAGTACTTC. Protein translation: CASSVTGRALLKNIQYF. The rearranged chain carries TRBV9 and TRBJ2-4, and possibly TRBD1, on 6 matching bases. V is cut by 2 bases and J by 4 bases, and the space between the germline ends is 19 bases. Via the germline V gene, CDR1 is SGDLS and CDR2 YYNGEE. The CDR3 goes from the cysteine to the phenylalanine over 17 residues. Only CDR3 DNA remains: 51 bases, in frame from the first base.